The 15 T cell receptor beta chains below all came from one sample that was sequenced in a study of blood T cell repertoires in COVID-19. TCRdb's table, derived via immunoSEQ multiplex PCR, lists solely in-frame clones and lacks some. The sample includes about 140,000 clones, less than 85% of them seen just once. The sample consisted of peripheral blood. The receptors stem from a human donor in a cohort sampled during active COVID-19.

The chain couples TRBV6-5 to TRBJ1-6; TRBD1 matches 7 bases. J was trimmed by 11 bases and V by 6 bases; bases with no gene match: 7. Per the germline V gene, CDR1 is MNHEY and CDR2 is SVGAGI. CDR3 length: 13 amino acids. CDR3 in DNA: TGTGCCAGCAGCAGGGGGGAGGCGGCACCCCTCCACTTT. As protein: CASSRGEAAPLHF.

This rearrangement joins TRBV5-1 to TRBJ1-2; D is undetermined. Germline V lookup: CDR1 SGHRS, CDR2 YFSETQ. Trimming took 0 bases from V and 6 from J, leaving 12 bases between them. CDR3 size: 14 residues. The CDR3 loop reads CASSLDNRQDGYTF. DNA for the CDR3: TGCGCCAGCAGCTTGGATAATCGTCAGGATGGCTACACCTTC.

This rearrangement joins TRBV11-2 to TRBJ2-3; the D gene is possibly TRBD2 (6 bases). The CDR3 has 16 residues. CDR1 is SGHAT, CDR2 FQNNGV, per germline. Between the trimmed V and J ends, which lost 1 base and 0 bases, there was a span of 11 bases. CDR3 in amino acids: CASSLGGAVSTDTQYF. As DNA, the CDR3 is TGTGCCAGCAGCTTAGGCGGGGCAGTTAGCACAGATACGCAGTATTTT.

The genes are TRBV28 and TRBJ2-3, with D possibly TRBD2 on 5 matching bases. CDR1 is MDHEN and CDR2 is SYDVKM in the germline V gene. The CDR3 has 15 amino acids. Trimming took off 4 bases at V and 10 bases at J, with 21 bases between the two ends. CDR3 bases: TGTGCCAGCAGTTCCTCCTCCCGGACTCGTTTGGCGCAGTATTTT. Its translation is CASSSSSRTRLAQYF.

V usage is TRBV29-1 and J usage is TRBJ2-1; TRBD1 matches at 12 bases. The CDR3 runs to 13 residues. Germline CDR1 and CDR2: SQVTM and ANQGSEA. V lost 6 bases and J lost 9; bases outside the gene matches: 6. The CDR3 spells CSVRDRGQGEQFF. CDR3 sequence (DNA): TGCAGCGTACGGGACAGGGGGCAGGGTGAGCAGTTCTTC.

V is TRBV5-4 and J is TRBJ1-1; the D is unclear. Per germline, CDR1 SGHNT and CDR2 YYREEE (reference sequence). This CDR3 is built from 14 residues. The V and J ends lost 0 bases and 1 base respectively, with 7 bases between them. Written as DNA, the CDR3 is TGTGCCAGCAGCTTGGCCGGGAGGAACACTGAAGCTTTCTTT. It yields the protein CASSLAGRNTEAFF.

The V gene is TRBV7-2, the J gene TRBJ2-4; 10 nucleotides align to TRBD1. This CDR3 region has 15 residues. V shed 6 bases and J 8 bases; nucleotides not matched to a gene: 10. Germline V CDR1 and CDR2: SGHTA, FQGNSA. CDR3 sequence: CASSQDRGQRDIQYF. For the CDR3, the DNA is TGTGCCAGCAGTCAAGACAGGGGGCAAAGGGACATTCAGTACTTC.

The rearrangement joins TRBV5-4 to TRBJ2-3; a weak D match, TRBD2 (6 bases). The V end was cut by 9 bases, the J end by 2 bases, with 13 bases between. This CDR3 has 13 amino acids. Germline lookup yields CDR1 SGHNT and CDR2 YYREEE (reference sequence). CDR3 in DNA: TGTGCCATCACTAGCAAGGACACAGATACGCAGTATTTT. Its translation is CAITSKDTDTQYF.

This clone was seen only a few times. CDR3 protein: CASSLRDRGSTEAFF. CDR3 in DNA: TGCGCCAGCAGCCTCCGGGACAGGGGATCCACTGAAGCTTTCTTT. The V call is TRBV5-1, the J call TRBJ1-1; 10 bases map to TRBD1. CDR1 SGHRS and CDR2 YFSETQ come from the germline V gene. After removal of 4 bases from V and 4 bases from J, the junction contained 7 bases not matched to a gene. CDR3 length: 15 residues.

CDR3 region: CASSSEGTGNTEAFF. The CDR3 coding sequence is TGTGCCAGCAGCTCAGAAGGGACAGGGAACACTGAAGCTTTCTTT. V usage is TRBV7-2 and J usage is TRBJ1-1; the match to TRBD1 covers 8 bases. CDR1 SGHTA and CDR2 FQGNSA come from the germline V gene. This CDR3 has 15 residues. V gave up 4 bases and J gave up 1 base; unmatched junction bases: 5.

In its sample, this clone was seen a few times. This chain connects TRBV5-1 to TRBJ2-7; TRBD1 agrees at 7 bases. The CDR3 spans 12 residues. Unmatched junction bases numbered 2, after V lost 2 bases and J lost 6 bases. In germline, CDR1 is SGHRS, CDR2 YFSETQ. The CDR3 DNA is TGCGCCAGCAGCTTACAGGGGATCGAGCAGTACTTC. Its translation is CASSLQGIEQYF.

CDR3 nucleotides: TGTGCCACCAGCAGATCCCCGGGGGGGGTGAGTGAAAAACTGTTTTTT. As protein: CATSRSPGGVSEKLFF. The chain uses TRBV15 and TRBJ1-4; TRBD1 might be the D (5 bases). Germline values: CDR1 LNHNV, CDR2 YYDKDF (reference sequence). The CDR3 spans 16 residues. V dropped 2 bases and J dropped 7 bases, with 17 bases sitting between them.

The rearrangement links TRBV30 to TRBJ1-2, with a possible D match to TRBD1 (5 bases). V was shortened by 0 bases and J by 5 bases, with 10 bases between the two germline ends. This CDR3 is 13 amino acids long. Germline lookup yields CDR1 GTSNPN and CDR2 SVGIG (reference sequence). In DNA form, the CDR3 reads TGTGCCTGGAGTGTATGGGGGGGGTATGGCTACACCTTC. This gives the protein CAWSVWGGYGYTF. Looking up the rest from reference TRBV30 and TRBJ1-2 gives the full variable domain: SQTIHQWPATLVQPVGSPLSLECTVEGTSNPNLYWYRQAAGRGLQLLFYSVGIGQISSEVPQNLSASRPQDRQFILSSKKLLLSDSGFYLCAWSVWGGYGYTFGSGTRLTVV.

V and J are TRBV5-6 and TRBJ2-7; D remains unclear. The CDR3 runs to 12 residues. In germline, CDR1 is SGHDT, CDR2 YYEEEE. V was clipped by 4 bases and J by 6 bases, with 11 bases between them. Here the CDR3 reads CASSLGTGEQYF. The DNA of the CDR3 is TGTGCCAGCAGCCTGGGAACTGGCGAGCAGTACTTC.

The rearrangement uses TRBV19 and TRBJ2-3; TRBD2 matches at 7 bases. CDR1 is LNHDA, CDR2 SQIVND, per germline (reference sequence). J lost 2 bases, V lost 5 bases, and 7 bases had no gene match. The CDR3 is made up of 15 amino acids. CDR3 sequence reads: CASSEWLADTDTQYF. The CDR3 DNA reads TGTGCCAGTAGTGAATGGCTAGCGGACACAGATACGCAGTATTTT.